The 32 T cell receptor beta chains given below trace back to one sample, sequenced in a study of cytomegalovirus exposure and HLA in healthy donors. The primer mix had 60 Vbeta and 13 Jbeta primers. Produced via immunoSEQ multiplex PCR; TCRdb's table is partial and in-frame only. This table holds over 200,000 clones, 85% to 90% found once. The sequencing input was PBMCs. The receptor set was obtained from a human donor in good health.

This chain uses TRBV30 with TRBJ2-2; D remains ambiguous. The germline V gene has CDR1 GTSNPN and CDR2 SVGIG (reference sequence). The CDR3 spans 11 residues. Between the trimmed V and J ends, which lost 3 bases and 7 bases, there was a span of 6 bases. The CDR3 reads CAWRFCGELFF. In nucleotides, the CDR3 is TGTGCCTGGAGATTCTGCGGGGAGCTGTTTTTT.

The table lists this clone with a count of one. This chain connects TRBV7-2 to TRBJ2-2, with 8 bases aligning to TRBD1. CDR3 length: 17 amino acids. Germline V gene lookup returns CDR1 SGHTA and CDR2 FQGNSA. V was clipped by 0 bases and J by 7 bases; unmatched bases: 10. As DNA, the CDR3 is TGTGCCAGCAGCTTAGCGTTGGACAGGGTTTTTCTCGGGGAGCTGTTTTTT. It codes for CASSLALDRVFLGELFF.

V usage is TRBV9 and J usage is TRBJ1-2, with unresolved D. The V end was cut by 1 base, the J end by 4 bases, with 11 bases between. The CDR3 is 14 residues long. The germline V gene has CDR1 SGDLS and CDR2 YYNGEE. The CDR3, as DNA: TGTGCCAGCAGCGTACTGTCGAGTGCCTATGGCTACACCTTC. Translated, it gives CASSVLSSAYGYTF. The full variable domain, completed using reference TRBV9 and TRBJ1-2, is DSGVTQTPKHLITATGQRVTLRCSPRSGDLSVYWYQQSLDQGLQFLIQYYNGEERAKGNILERFSAQQFPDLHSELNLSSLELGDSALYFCASSVLSSAYGYTFGSGTRLTVV.

The CDR3 nucleotides are TGCAGCTTAATTCAGGGGGCGAGATCAGATACGCAGTATTTT. Protein: CSLIQGARSDTQYF. The chain is built from TRBV29-1 and TRBJ2-3; TRBD1 matches 8 bases. Germline V gene data show CDR1 as SQVTM and CDR2 as ANQGSEA. The trim removed 8 bases at V and 4 bases at J, leaving 11 bases unmatched. CDR3 length: 14 amino acids.

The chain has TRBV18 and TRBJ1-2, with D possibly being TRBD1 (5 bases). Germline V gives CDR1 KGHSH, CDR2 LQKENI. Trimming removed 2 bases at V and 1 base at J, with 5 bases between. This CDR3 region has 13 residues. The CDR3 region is CASSPDSNYGYTF. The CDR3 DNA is TGTGCCAGCTCACCAGACAGTAACTATGGCTACACCTTC.

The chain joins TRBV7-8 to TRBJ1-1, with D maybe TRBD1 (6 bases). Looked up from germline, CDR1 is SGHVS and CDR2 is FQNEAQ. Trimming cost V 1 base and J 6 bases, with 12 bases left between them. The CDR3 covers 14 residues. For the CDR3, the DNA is TGTGCCAGCAGCTTAGACAGGGCAGTCGCTGAAGCTTTCTTT. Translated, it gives CASSLDRAVAEAFF. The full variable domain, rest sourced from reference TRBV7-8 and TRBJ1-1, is GAGVSQSPRYKVAKRGQDVALRCDPISGHVSLFWYQQALGQGPEFLTYFQNEAQLDKSGLPSDRFFAERPEGSVSTLKIQRTQQEDSAVYLCASSLDRAVAEAFFGQGTRLTVV.

CDR3: CASSETGINYEQYF. In DNA, the CDR3 is TGTGCCAGCAGTGAGACAGGGATAAACTACGAGCAGTACTTC. The chain has TRBV2 and TRBJ2-7, with 7 nucleotides matching TRBD1. V lost 3 bases to trimming and J lost 3 bases; unmatched junction nucleotides: 5. The CDR3 sequence is 14 residues long. Germline lookup yields CDR1 SNHLY and CDR2 FYNNEI.

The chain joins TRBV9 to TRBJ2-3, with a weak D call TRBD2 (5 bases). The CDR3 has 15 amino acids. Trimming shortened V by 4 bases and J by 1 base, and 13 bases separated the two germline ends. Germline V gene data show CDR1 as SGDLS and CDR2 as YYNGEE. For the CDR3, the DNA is TGTGCCAGCAGCATAAGAGGGTTGGGCACAGATACGCAGTATTTT. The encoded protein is CASSIRGLGTDTQYF.

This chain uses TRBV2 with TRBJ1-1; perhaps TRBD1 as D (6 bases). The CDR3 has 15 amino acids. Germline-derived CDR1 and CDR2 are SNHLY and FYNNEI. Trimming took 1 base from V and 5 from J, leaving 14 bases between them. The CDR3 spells CASSEVGGPGTEAFF. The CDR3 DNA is TGTGCCAGCAGTGAAGTGGGGGGGCCGGGAACTGAAGCTTTCTTT.

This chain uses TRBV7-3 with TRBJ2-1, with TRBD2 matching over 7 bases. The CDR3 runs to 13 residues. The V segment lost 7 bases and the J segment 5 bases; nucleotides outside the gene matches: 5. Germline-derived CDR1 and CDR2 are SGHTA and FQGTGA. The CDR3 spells CASTWGGDNEQFF. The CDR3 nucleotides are TGTGCCAGCACCTGGGGAGGGGACAATGAGCAGTTCTTC.

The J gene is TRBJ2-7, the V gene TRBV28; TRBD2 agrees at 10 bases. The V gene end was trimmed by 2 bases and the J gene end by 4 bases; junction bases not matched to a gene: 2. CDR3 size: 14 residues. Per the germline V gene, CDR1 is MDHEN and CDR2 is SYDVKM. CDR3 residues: CASSLSGRAYEQYF. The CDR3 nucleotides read TGTGCCAGCAGTTTAAGCGGGAGGGCTTACGAGCAGTACTTC.

Written as DNA, the CDR3 is TGCGCCAGCAGCGTCCGGGACAACTCCTACGAGCAGTACTTC. Translated, it gives CASSVRDNSYEQYF. The chain employs TRBV5-1 and TRBJ2-7; TRBD1 might be the D (6 bases). This CDR3 contains 14 residues. Trimming left V 4 bases short and J 0 bases short, with 11 bases between. Germline V gives CDR1 SGHRS, CDR2 YFSETQ.

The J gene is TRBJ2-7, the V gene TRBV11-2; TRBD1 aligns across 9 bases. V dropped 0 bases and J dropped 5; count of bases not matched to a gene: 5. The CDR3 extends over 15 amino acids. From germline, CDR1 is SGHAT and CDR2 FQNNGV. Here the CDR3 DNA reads TGTGCCAGCAGCTTAGATTGGGACAGGGACGACGAGCAGTACTTC. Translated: CASSLDWDRDDEQYF.

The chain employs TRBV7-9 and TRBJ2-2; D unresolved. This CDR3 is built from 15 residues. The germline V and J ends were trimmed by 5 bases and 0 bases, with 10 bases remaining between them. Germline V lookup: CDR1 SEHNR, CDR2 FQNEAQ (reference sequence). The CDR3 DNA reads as TGTGCCAGCAGCACCAGGCGATCGAACACCGGGGAGCTGTTTTTT. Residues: CASSTRRSNTGELFF.

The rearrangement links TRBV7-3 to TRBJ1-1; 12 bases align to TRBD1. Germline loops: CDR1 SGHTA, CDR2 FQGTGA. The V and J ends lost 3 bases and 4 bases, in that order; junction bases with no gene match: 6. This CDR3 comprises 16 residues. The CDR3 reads CASSLGTGGAGTEAFF. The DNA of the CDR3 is TGTGCCAGCAGCTTGGGGACAGGGGGCGCGGGCACTGAAGCTTTCTTT.

CDR3 DNA: TGTGCCAGTAGTCAGGGGCAGCCACGCACAGATACGCAGTATTTT. Translating gives CASSQGQPRTDTQYF. J is TRBJ2-3 and V is TRBV19, with a tentative D call TRBD1 (6 bases). In germline, CDR1 is LNHDA, CDR2 SQIVND (reference sequence). Trimming took off 5 bases at V and 1 base at J, with 13 bases between the two ends. CDR3 length: 15 amino acids. The full variable domain, its missing parts supplied by reference TRBV19 and TRBJ2-3, is DGGITQSPKYLFRKEGQNVTLSCEQNLNHDAMYWYRQDPGQGLRLIYYSQIVNDFQKGDIAEGYSVSREKKESFPLTVTSAQKNPTAFYLCASSQGQPRTDTQYFGPGTRLTVL.

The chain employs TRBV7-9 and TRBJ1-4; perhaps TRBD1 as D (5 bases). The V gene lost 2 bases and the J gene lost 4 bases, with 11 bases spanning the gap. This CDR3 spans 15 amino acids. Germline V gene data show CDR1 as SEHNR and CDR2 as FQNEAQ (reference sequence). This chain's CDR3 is CASSLLGVVNEKLFF. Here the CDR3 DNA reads TGTGCCAGCAGCTTACTAGGGGTCGTTAATGAAAAACTGTTTTTT.

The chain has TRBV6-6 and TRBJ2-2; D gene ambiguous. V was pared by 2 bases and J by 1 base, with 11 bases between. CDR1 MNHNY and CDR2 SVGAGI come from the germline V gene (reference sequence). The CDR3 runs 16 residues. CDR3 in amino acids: CASSYEAIKNTGELFF. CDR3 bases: TGTGCCAGCAGTTACGAGGCTATAAAGAACACCGGGGAGCTGTTTTTT.

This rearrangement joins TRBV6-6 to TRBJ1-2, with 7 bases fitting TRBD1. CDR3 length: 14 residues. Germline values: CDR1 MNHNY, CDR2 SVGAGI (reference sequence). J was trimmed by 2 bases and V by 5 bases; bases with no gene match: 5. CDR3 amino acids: CASSPGQRNYGYTF. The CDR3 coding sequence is TGTGCCAGCAGTCCGGGACAGCGCAACTATGGCTACACCTTC.

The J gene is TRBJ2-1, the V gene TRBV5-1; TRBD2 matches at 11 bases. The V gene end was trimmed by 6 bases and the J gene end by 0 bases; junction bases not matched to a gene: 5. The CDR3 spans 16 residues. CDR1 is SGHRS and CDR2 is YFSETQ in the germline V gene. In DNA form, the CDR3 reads TGCGCCAGCACCGGGACTAGCGGATACTCCTACAATGAGCAGTTCTTC. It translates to CASTGTSGYSYNEQFF.

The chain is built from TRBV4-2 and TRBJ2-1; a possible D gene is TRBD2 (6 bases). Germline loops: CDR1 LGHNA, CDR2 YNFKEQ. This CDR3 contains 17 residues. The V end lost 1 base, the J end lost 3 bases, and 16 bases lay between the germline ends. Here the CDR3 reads CASSQGDLVADYNEQFF. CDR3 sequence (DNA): TGTGCCAGCAGCCAAGGAGATTTAGTAGCGGACTACAATGAGCAGTTCTTC.

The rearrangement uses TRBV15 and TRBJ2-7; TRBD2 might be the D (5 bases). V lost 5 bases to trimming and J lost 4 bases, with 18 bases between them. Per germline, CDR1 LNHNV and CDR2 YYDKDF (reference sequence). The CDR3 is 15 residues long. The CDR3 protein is CATSGGPADLYEQYF. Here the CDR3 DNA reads TGTGCCACCAGCGGAGGACCCGCGGATTTGTACGAGCAGTACTTC. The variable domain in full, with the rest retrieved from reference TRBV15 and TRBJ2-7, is DAMVIQNPRYQVTQFGKPVTLSCSQTLNHNVMYWYQQKSSQAPKLLFHYYDKDFNNEADTPDNFQSRRPNTSFCFLDIRSPGLGDTAMYLCATSGGPADLYEQYFGPGTRLTVT.

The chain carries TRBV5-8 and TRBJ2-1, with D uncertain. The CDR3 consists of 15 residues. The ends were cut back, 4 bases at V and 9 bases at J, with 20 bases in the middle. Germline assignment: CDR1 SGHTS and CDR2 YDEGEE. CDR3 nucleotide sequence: TGTGCCAGCAGCATCCTTAGGAGTAGGCATATTGAGCAGTTCTTC. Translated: CASSILRSRHIEQFF.

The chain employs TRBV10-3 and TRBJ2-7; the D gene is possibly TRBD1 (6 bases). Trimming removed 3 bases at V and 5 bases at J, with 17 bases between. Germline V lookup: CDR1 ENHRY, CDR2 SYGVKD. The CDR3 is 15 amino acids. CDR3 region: CAISESLRGSHEQYF. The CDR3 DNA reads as TGTGCCATCAGTGAATCTCTCAGGGGATCCCACGAGCAGTACTTC.

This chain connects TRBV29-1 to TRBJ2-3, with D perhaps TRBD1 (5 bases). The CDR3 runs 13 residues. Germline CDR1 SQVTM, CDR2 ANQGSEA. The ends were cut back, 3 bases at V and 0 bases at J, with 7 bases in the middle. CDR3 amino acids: CSVDGASTDTQYF. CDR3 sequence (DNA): TGCAGCGTTGATGGGGCTAGCACAGATACGCAGTATTTT.

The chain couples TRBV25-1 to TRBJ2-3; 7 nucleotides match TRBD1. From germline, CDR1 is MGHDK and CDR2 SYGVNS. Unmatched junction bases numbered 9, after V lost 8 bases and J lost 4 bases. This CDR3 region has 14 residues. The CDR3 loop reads CASGDRAGADTQYF. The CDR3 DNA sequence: TGTGCCAGCGGAGACAGGGCGGGCGCAGATACGCAGTATTTT.

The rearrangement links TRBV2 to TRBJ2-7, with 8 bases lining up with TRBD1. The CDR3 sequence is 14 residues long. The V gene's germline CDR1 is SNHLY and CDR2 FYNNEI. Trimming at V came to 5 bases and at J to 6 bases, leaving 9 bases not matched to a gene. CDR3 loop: CASSFLDRVSEQYF. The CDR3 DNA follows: TGTGCCAGCAGTTTTTTGGACAGGGTGTCCGAGCAGTACTTC.

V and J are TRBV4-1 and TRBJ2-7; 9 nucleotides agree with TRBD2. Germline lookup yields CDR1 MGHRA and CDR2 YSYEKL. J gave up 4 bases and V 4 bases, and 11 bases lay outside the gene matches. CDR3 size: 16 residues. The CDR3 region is CASSPAGGRAPYEQYF. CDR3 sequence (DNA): TGCGCCAGCAGCCCCGCGGGCGGGAGGGCCCCGTACGAGCAGTACTTC.

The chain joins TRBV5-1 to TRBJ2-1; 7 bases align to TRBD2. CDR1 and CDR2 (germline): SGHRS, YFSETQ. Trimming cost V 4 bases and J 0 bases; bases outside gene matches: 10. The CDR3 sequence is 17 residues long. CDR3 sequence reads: CASSATLARASYNEQFF. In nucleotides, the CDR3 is TGCGCCAGCAGCGCCACACTAGCGCGTGCCTCCTACAATGAGCAGTTCTTC.

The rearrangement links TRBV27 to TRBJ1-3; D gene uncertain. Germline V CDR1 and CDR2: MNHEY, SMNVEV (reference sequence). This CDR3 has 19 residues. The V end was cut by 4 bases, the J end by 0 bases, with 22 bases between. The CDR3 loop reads CASSSDDLPAGSSGNTIYF. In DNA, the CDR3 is TGTGCCAGCAGTTCCGACGATCTCCCGGCGGGGTCCTCTGGAAACACCATATATTTT.

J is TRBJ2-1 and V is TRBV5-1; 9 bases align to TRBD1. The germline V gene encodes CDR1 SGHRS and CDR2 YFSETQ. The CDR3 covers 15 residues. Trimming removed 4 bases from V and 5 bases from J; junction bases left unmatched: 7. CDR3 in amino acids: CASSPGTGWDNEQFF. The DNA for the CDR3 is TGCGCCAGCAGCCCCGGGACAGGGTGGGACAATGAGCAGTTCTTC.

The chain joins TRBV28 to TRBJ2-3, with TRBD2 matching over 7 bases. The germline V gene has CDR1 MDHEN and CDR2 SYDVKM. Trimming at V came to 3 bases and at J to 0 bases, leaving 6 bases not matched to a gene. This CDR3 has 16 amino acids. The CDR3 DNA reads TGTGCCAGCAGTTTCCCCACGGGGGGTAGCACAGATACGCAGTATTTT. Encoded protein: CASSFPTGGSTDTQYF.